This entry lists 3 T cell receptor beta chains sequenced from one sample in a study of PD-1 blockade in mismatch repair-deficient tumors. The protocol was immunoSEQ multiplex PCR, while the TCRdb copy is restricted to in-frame clones and leaves out a portion. The data hold about 51,000 clones, with about 84% observed a single time. The source material was peripheral blood, sampled more than 19 weeks after starting pembrolizumab. Source of these receptors: an adult with mismatch repair-deficient cancer.

In nucleotides, the CDR3 is TGCGCCAGCAGCTTGGGGGCAGCGGGAGCCACAGATACGCAGTATTTT. Protein sequence: CASSLGAAGATDTQYF. This chain connects TRBV5-1 to TRBJ2-3, with 8 bases fitting TRBD2. Looked up from germline, CDR1 is SGHRS and CDR2 is YFSETQ. V gave up 0 bases and J gave up 2 bases; unmatched junction bases: 5. CDR3 length equals 16 residues.

The chain is built from TRBV7-6 and TRBJ2-7; D gene ambiguous. Trimming removed 0 bases at V and 1 base at J, with 4 bases between. The CDR3 is made up of 13 amino acids. Germline V lookup: CDR1 SGHVS, CDR2 FNYEAQ. The CDR3 spells CASSLAGSYEQYF. The CDR3 nucleotides are TGTGCCAGCAGCTTAGCGGGTTCCTACGAGCAGTACTTC. Full variable domain (remainder filled in from reference TRBV7-6 and TRBJ2-7): GAGVSQSPRYKVTKRGQDVALRCDPISGHVSLYWYRQALGQGPEFLTYFNYEAQQDKSGLPNDRFSAERPEGSISTLTIQRTEQRDSAMYRCASSLAGSYEQYFGPGTRLTVT.

CDR3 sequence (DNA): TGTGCCAGCACGCCCGGGACTAGCGGCACAGATACGCAGTATTTT. This translates into CASTPGTSGTDTQYF. The chain has TRBV6-6 and TRBJ2-3; 10 nucleotides line up with TRBD2. Germline CDR1 MNHNY, CDR2 SVGAGI (reference sequence). Losses at the gene ends were 7 bases for V and 1 base for J; bases not matched to a gene: 5. The CDR3 length is 15 residues.